Shown below are 27 T cell receptor beta chains from a single sample sequenced in a study of a mutant IDH1 vaccine in newly diagnosed glioma. Data came from immunoSEQ multiplex PCR; TCRdb stores just in-frame clones and leaves some out. This table holds tens of thousands of clones, about two thirds found once. Time point described: week 47, end of study. All doses held 300 ug of mutant IDH1 20-mer peptide, with topical imiquimod. The antigens of these receptors remain unknown. Sequencing was performed on peripheral blood mononuclear cells (PBMCs), taken from a glioma patient whose treatment included an IDH1 peptide vaccine. These receptors originate from a man in his forties or fifties with glioma. Some clones in this sample may be carry-over from other donors' samples.

V and J are TRBV6-1 and TRBJ2-7; TRBD2 is a possible D gene (7 bases). The V end was cut by 1 base, the J end by 4 bases, with 17 bases between. This CDR3 comprises 16 residues. Germline V gene data show CDR1 as MNHNS and CDR2 as SASEGT. In DNA form, the CDR3 reads TGTGCCAGCAGTGAAGGGTGGGGGGGCCTTTCGTACGAGCAGTACTTC. This codes for CASSEGWGGLSYEQYF.

V gene TRBV19 combines with J gene TRBJ1-1; the D gene is possibly TRBD1 (5 bases). The V and J ends lost 4 bases and 1 base respectively, with 10 bases between them. Germline-derived CDR1 and CDR2 are LNHDA and SQIVND (reference sequence). The CDR3 has 14 amino acids. CDR3 loop: CASSRGVANTEAFF. CDR3 in DNA: TGTGCCAGTAGTAGAGGGGTGGCGAACACTGAAGCTTTCTTT.

This sequence joins TRBV10-1 and TRBJ2-2, with a tentative D call TRBD2 (5 bases). V lost 5 bases and J 1 base, leaving 8 bases between the germline ends. This CDR3 comprises 14 residues. In germline, CDR1 is WNHNN, CDR2 SYGVQD (reference sequence). CDR3 region: CASSIGMNTGELFF. CDR3 DNA sequence: TGCGCCAGCAGTATCGGGATGAACACCGGGGAGCTGTTTTTT.

CDR3 in amino acids: CASSLGGRSRNSPLHF. CDR3 bases: TGTGCCAGCAGCTTAGGGGGGAGGTCACGTAATTCACCCCTCCACTTT. V gene TRBV13 combines with J gene TRBJ1-6; D call uncertain. Trimming took 0 bases from V and 6 from J, leaving 12 bases between them. Germline values: CDR1 PRHDT, CDR2 FYEKMQ (reference sequence). There are 16 residues in the CDR3.

The chain combines TRBV13 with TRBJ2-7; possible D gene TRBD1, 6 bases. This CDR3 contains 14 residues. The V gene's germline CDR1 is PRHDT and CDR2 FYEKMQ (reference sequence). V lost 2 bases, J lost 5 bases, and 13 bases lay in between. CDR3 coding DNA: TGTGCCAGCAGCTTAACAGGGAAAACCCACGAGCAGTACTTC. Translated, it gives CASSLTGKTHEQYF.

V gene TRBV4-2 combines with J gene TRBJ2-2; unclear D gene. CDR1 and CDR2 from the germline V gene are LGHNA and YNFKEQ. Trimming took off 1 base at V and 0 bases at J, with 3 bases between the two ends. There are 14 residues in the CDR3. The CDR3, as DNA: TGTGCCAGCAGCCAAGTTACGAACACCGGGGAGCTGTTTTTT. Translated, it gives CASSQVTNTGELFF.

The V call is TRBV6-5, the J call TRBJ2-7; 7 bases match TRBD1. Germline V CDR1 and CDR2: MNHEY, SVGAGI. The CDR3 has 14 residues. Trimming at V came to 9 bases and at J to 1 base, leaving 9 bases not matched to a gene. The CDR3 loop is CARTTDRRSYEQYF. CDR3 coding DNA: TGTGCCAGAACAACGGACAGGCGATCCTACGAGCAGTACTTC.

This chain joins TRBV19 and TRBJ2-5, with 9 positions matching TRBD1. J gave up 2 bases and V 5 bases, and 3 bases lay outside the gene matches. Germline V gene lookup returns CDR1 LNHDA and CDR2 SQIVND (reference sequence). This CDR3 comprises 14 residues. CDR3 sequence (DNA): TGTGCCAGTAGTGAAGGGACAGGGCAAGAGACCCAGTACTTC. Encoded protein: CASSEGTGQETQYF.

Regarding this clone: The junction does not match germline at one end; this may be a read error. The chain uses TRBV6-5 and TRBJ2-7; no reliable D call. Germline loops: CDR1 MNHEY, CDR2 SVGAGI. The CDR3 is 11 amino acids. The CDR3 loop reads CASSHSYEQYF. The DNA for the CDR3 is TGTGCCAGCAGTCACTCCTACGAGCAGTACTTC.

This chain links TRBV6-5 with TRBJ1-2; D might be TRBD1 (6 bases). The germline V gene has CDR1 MNHEY and CDR2 SVGAGI. Trimming stripped 4 bases from V and 2 bases from J, with 11 bases between. The length of the CDR3 is 14 residues. In DNA form, the CDR3 reads TGTGCCAGCAGTTCCGGGACAATGAACTATGGCTACACCTTC. It specifies CASSSGTMNYGYTF.

This clone has a single count. DNA for the CDR3: TGCGCCAGCAGCTTGCTGGCGGGGGTGAACACCGGGGAGCTGTTTTTT. Translating gives CASSLLAGVNTGELFF. The V and J genes are TRBV5-1 and TRBJ2-2, with 7 nucleotides matching TRBD2. The V segment lost 1 base and the J segment 1 base; nucleotides outside the gene matches: 4. This CDR3 contains 16 residues. In germline, CDR1 is SGHRS, CDR2 YFSETQ.

There are a few counts of this clone. The chain links TRBV5-8 to TRBJ1-1, with D possibly being TRBD1 (5 bases). Trimming stripped 2 bases from V and 5 bases from J, with 16 bases between. The germline gives CDR1 SGHTS, CDR2 YDEGEE. The CDR3 is 15 residues long. The CDR3 sequence: CASSLPTTGGTEAFF. DNA of the CDR3: TGTGCCAGCAGCTTACCGACGACGGGGGGAACTGAAGCTTTCTTT.

This clone is labeled as medium-sized (0.01 to 0.1%). The V gene is TRBV5-6, the J gene TRBJ1-5; D is unresolved. CDR3 length: 16 residues. The V gene lost 0 bases and the J gene lost 1 base, with 11 bases spanning the gap. Germline-derived CDR1 and CDR2 are SGHDT and YYEEEE. The CDR3 DNA is TGTGCCAGCAGCTTGGAACGAGGCATAAGCAATCAGCCCCAGCATTTT. The encoded protein is CASSLERGISNQPQHF.

This clone appeared once. The chain joins TRBV27 to TRBJ2-3, with a possible D match to TRBD2 (6 bases). Germline V lookup: CDR1 MNHEY, CDR2 SMNVEV (reference sequence). The CDR3 spans 15 residues. V gave up 5 bases and J gave up 0 bases, with 12 bases separating them. The CDR3 bases are TGTGCCAGCAGTCTGGGACTTTATAGCACAGATACGCAGTATTTT. Translated, it gives CASSLGLYSTDTQYF.

The chain links TRBV5-1 to TRBJ1-1; the D is unclear. This CDR3 spans 13 amino acids. The germline V and J ends were trimmed by 2 bases and 1 base, with 6 bases remaining between them. CDR1 and CDR2 from the germline V gene are SGHRS and YFSETQ. CDR3 bases: TGCGCCAGCAGCTTAACAAGGAACACTGAAGCTTTCTTT. It is translated as CASSLTRNTEAFF.

Only a few counts were recorded for this clone. This chain joins TRBV7-9 and TRBJ2-2, with a weak D call TRBD2 (7 bases). The CDR3 extends over 14 amino acids. V shed 4 bases and J shed 4 bases, with 10 bases lying between them. The germline V gene has CDR1 SEHNR and CDR2 FQNEAQ (reference sequence). Written as DNA, the CDR3 is TGTGCCAGCAGCTCCGGGGGGCGCACCGGGGAGCTGTTTTTT. It codes for CASSSGGRTGELFF.

Only a few counts were recorded for this clone. The V call is TRBV30, the J call TRBJ1-2; D not certain. Looked up from germline, CDR1 is GTSNPN and CDR2 is SVGIG (reference sequence). Trimming stripped 0 bases from V and 7 bases from J, with 15 bases between. The CDR3 is made up of 14 amino acids. The CDR3 nucleotides read TGTGCCTGGAGTGTGACGCCTGGTTGGTTTGGCTACACCTTC. This translates into CAWSVTPGWFGYTF.

In DNA, the CDR3 is TGTGCCAGCAGTACCCGACAGGGTCGGAACAGTGAGCAGTTCTTC. This gives the protein CASSTRQGRNSEQFF. The chain uses TRBV6-5 and TRBJ2-1; 7 nucleotides match TRBD1. The CDR3 contains 15 residues. Trimming cost V 5 bases and J 9 bases; bases outside gene matches: 13. Per germline, CDR1 MNHEY and CDR2 SVGAGI.

The chain links TRBV30 to TRBJ2-1; 10 bases align to TRBD1. The ends lost 3 bases at V and 5 bases at J; junction bases unmatched: 7. This CDR3 region has 15 residues. Germline V lookup: CDR1 GTSNPN, CDR2 SVGIG (reference sequence). The CDR3 reads CAWSAGQGRHNEQFF. The CDR3 nucleotides are TGTGCCTGGAGCGCGGGACAGGGGAGGCACAATGAGCAGTTCTTC. Full variable domain (outside the CDR3, taken from reference TRBV30 and TRBJ2-1): SQTIHQWPATLVQPVGSPLSLECTVEGTSNPNLYWYRQAAGRGLQLLFYSVGIGQISSEVPQNLSASRPQDRQFILSSKKLLLSDSGFYLCAWSAGQGRHNEQFFGPGTRLTVL.

V is TRBV6-6 and J is TRBJ2-5; D gene ambiguous. CDR1 and CDR2 from the germline V gene are MNHNY and SVGAGI (reference sequence). Trimming stripped 2 bases from V and 7 bases from J, with 8 bases between. This CDR3 is 12 amino acids long. CDR3 sequence: CASSYVAGTQYF. CDR3 sequence (DNA): TGTGCCAGCAGTTACGTCGCAGGGACCCAGTACTTC.

V is TRBV4-1 and J is TRBJ2-4; 7 bases are shared with TRBD2. Germline lookup yields CDR1 MGHRA and CDR2 YSYEKL. V lost 1 base and J lost 0; bases outside the gene matches: 6. The CDR3 sequence is 17 residues long. The CDR3 reads CASSQGGGTVAKNIQYF. The CDR3 DNA reads TGCGCCAGCAGCCAAGGGGGAGGGACGGTAGCCAAAAACATTCAGTACTTC.

This rearrangement joins TRBV6-6 to TRBJ1-2, with D hard to call. The CDR3 spans 14 residues. Trimming took 0 bases from V and 0 from J, leaving 5 bases between them. Germline V lookup: CDR1 MNHNY, CDR2 SVGAGI (reference sequence). CDR3 coding DNA: TGTGCCAGCAGTTACTCGATAACTAACTATGGCTACACCTTC. This sequence encodes CASSYSITNYGYTF.

The CDR3 DNA reads TGTGCTAGTGGTTCTTTGGGGGAAAGGGGACTGGGCAACTATGGCTACACCTTC. It specifies CASGSLGERGLGNYGYTF. The rearrangement uses TRBV12-5 and TRBJ1-2, with D perhaps TRBD1 (5 bases). The V end lost 4 bases, the J end lost 2 bases, and 23 bases lay between the germline ends. Germline V gene data show CDR1 as LGHNT and CDR2 as FRNRAP. There are 18 residues in the CDR3.

J is TRBJ1-1 and V is TRBV6-5, with unresolved D. The CDR3 extends over 15 amino acids. Deletions cut 2 bases from V and 4 bases from J, with 14 bases between. Germline V gives CDR1 MNHEY, CDR2 SVGAGI. CDR3 protein: CASSYDGWGGTEAFF. In DNA form, the CDR3 reads TGTGCCAGCAGTTACGACGGGTGGGGAGGCACTGAAGCTTTCTTT.

V and J are TRBV5-1 and TRBJ1-1; tentatively, D is TRBD1 (6 bases). Trimming removed 4 bases at V and 0 bases at J, with 13 bases between. CDR3 length: 15 amino acids. Germline lookup yields CDR1 SGHRS and CDR2 YFSETQ. This chain's CDR3 is CASSLRQDMNTEAFF. CDR3 DNA sequence: TGCGCCAGCAGCCTCCGACAGGACATGAACACTGAAGCTTTCTTT.

This clone was detected only a few times. This rearrangement joins TRBV5-6 to TRBJ2-7; no reliable D call. CDR3 length equals 11 residues. V was trimmed by 3 bases and J by 3 bases, leaving 4 bases between them. CDR1 is SGHDT and CDR2 is YYEEEE in the germline V gene. This CDR3 reads CASSWGYEQYF. CDR3 sequence (DNA): TGTGCCAGCAGCTGGGGCTACGAGCAGTACTTC.

The chain has TRBV2 and TRBJ1-1; 7 nucleotides line up with TRBD1. Germline V gene data show CDR1 as SNHLY and CDR2 as FYNNEI. V was clipped by 5 bases and J by 3 bases; unmatched bases: 6. This CDR3 region has 14 residues. CDR3 in DNA: TGTGCCAGCAGTCCACAGGGGACCTACACTGAAGCTTTCTTT. Amino acid sequence: CASSPQGTYTEAFF.